This is a list of T cell receptor beta chains from one sample in a study of cytotoxic CD8 clonotypes in ibrutinib-treated CLL. Some clones are missing from TCRdb's copy, which holds only in-frame ones; the method was immunoSEQ multiplex PCR. There are roughly 220,000 clones in the sample; more than 65% occur only once, and approximately 5.9% lies in the top ten. The sample consisted of PBMCs, taken after 12 months of ibrutinib treatment. The receptors shown here come from a human donor with chronic lymphocytic leukemia. Each CDR3 is given with its conserved first and last residue. A D gene is named only where the DNA matches it firmly. Expanded clones are given a class, and other clones once, few, many or no size at all.

j_call | d_call | v_call | clone_size | cdr3_aa | cdr3_nt
TRBJ1-4 | - | TRBV4-1 | - | CASSQDPGATNEKLFF | TGCGCCAGCAGCCAAGATCCGGGGGCAACTAATGAAAAACTGTTTTTT
TRBJ1-1 | - | TRBV30 | - | CAWSLNSIAEAFF | TGTGCCTGGAGTCTGAACAGCATTGCTGAAGCTTTCTTT
TRBJ2-1 | - | TRBV6-6 | once | CASSYAGRDNEQFF | TGTGCCAGCAGTTACGCGGGACGCGACAATGAGCAGTTCTTC
TRBJ1-5 | TRBD1 | TRBV6-5 | - | CASRRQGANQPQHF | TGTGCCAGCAGAAGACAGGGGGCCAATCAGCCCCAGCATTTT
TRBJ2-2 | TRBD2 | TRBV7-3 | once | CASSLYPGLADLGDTGELFF | TGTGCCAGCAGCCTTTATCCGGGACTAGCGGACCTGGGAGACACCGGGGAGCTGTTTTTT
TRBJ1-3 | - | TRBV29-1 | - | CSVGTASGNTIYF | TGCAGCGTTGGCACCGCCTCTGGAAACACCATATATTTT
TRBJ1-1 | - | TRBV7-6 | - | CASSFNFGTEAFF | TGTGCCAGCAGCTTTAATTTTGGGACTGAAGCTTTCTTT
TRBJ2-2 | - | TRBV28 | - | CASRFPLLVGTGELFF | TGTGCCAGCAGGTTCCCCCTACTAGTCGGTACCGGGGAGCTGTTTTTT
TRBJ1-2 | TRBD1 | TRBV9 | - | CASSGDREPFYGYTF | TGTGCCAGCAGCGGTGACAGGGAGCCATTCTATGGCTACACCTTC
TRBJ1-5 | - | TRBV18 | - | CASSTGQEGGNQPQHF | TGTGCCAGCTCAACGGGGCAGGAGGGCGGCAATCAGCCCCAGCATTTT
TRBJ1-5 | - | TRBV30 | - | CAWTRSGNQPQHF | TGTGCCTGGACCAGAAGCGGGAATCAGCCCCAGCATTTT
TRBJ1-3 | TRBD1 | TRBV30 | - | CAWDRVSGNTIYF | TGTGCCTGGGACAGGGTATCCGGAAACACCATATATTTT
TRBJ2-7 | - | TRBV2 | - | CASSRDTSSSVRAQYF | TGTGCCAGCAGTCGGGACACCAGTTCTTCCGTTCGGGCGCAGTACTTC
TRBJ1-4 | - | TRBV4-1 | - | CASSQARGGAATNEKLFF | TGCGCCAGCAGCCAAGCCAGAGGGGGTGCAGCAACTAATGAAAAACTGTTTTTT
TRBJ2-2 | - | TRBV30 | - | CAWSVLPNTGELFF | TGTGCCTGGAGTGTACTACCGAACACCGGGGAGCTGTTTTTT
TRBJ1-3 | TRBD1 | TRBV14 | - | CASSQVAGGSGNTIYF | TGTGCCAGCAGCCAAGTGGCAGGGGGCTCTGGAAACACCATATATTTT
TRBJ2-7 | TRBD1 | TRBV28 | - | CASSSGGTGGYEQYF | TGTGCCAGCAGTTCAGGTGGGACAGGGGGCTACGAGCAGTACTTC
TRBJ1-2 | - | TRBV19 | - | CASSVPVRGSYGYTF | TGTGCCAGTAGTGTCCCAGTCCGGGGGAGCTATGGCTACACCTTC
TRBJ2-7 | - | TRBV2 | - | CASSRTSYEQYF | TGTGCCAGCAGTAGGACAAGTTACGAGCAGTACTTC
TRBJ1-2 | - | TRBV7-6 | many | CASSPGGGDYGYTF | TGTGCCAGCAGCCCCGGGGGGGGTGACTATGGCTACACCTTC
TRBJ2-1 | - | TRBV19 | - | CASRFNLNNEQFF | TGTGCCAGTAGATTCAACCTGAACAATGAGCAGTTCTTC
TRBJ2-3 | - | TRBV7-2 | - | CASSLARDPTDTQYF | TGTGCCAGCAGCTTAGCGCGGGACCCCACAGATACGCAGTATTTT
TRBJ1-2 | - | TRBV6-5 | - | CASSYAGRGYGYTF | TGTGCCAGCAGTTACGCCGGGCGCGGGTATGGCTACACCTTC
TRBJ1-3 | - | TRBV19 | - | CASTRHGNTIYF | TGTGCCAGTACCAGGCATGGAAACACCATATATTTT
TRBJ2-7 | - | TRBV6-5 | - | CASSYSTAVEQYF | TGTGCCAGCAGTTACTCCACAGCGGTCGAGCAGTACTTC
TRBJ2-3 | - | TRBV5-8 | few | CASSFIKRRTDTQYF | TGTGCCAGCAGCTTTATTAAGCGACGCACAGATACGCAGTATTTT
TRBJ2-1 | - | TRBV30 | - | CAWSAGQTPGNEQFF | TGTGCCTGGAGTGCGGGGCAAACTCCGGGGAATGAGCAGTTCTTC
TRBJ1-2 | TRBD1 | TRBV6-4 | once | CASSPTGAGGGYTF | TGTGCCAGCAGCCCGACAGGGGCCGGGGGTGGCTACACCTTC
TRBJ1-3 | - | TRBV5-1 | - | CASSLRPRASGNTIYF | TGCGCCAGCAGCTTGCGGCCTAGGGCCTCCGGAAACACCATATATTTT
TRBJ1-5 | - | TRBV15 | few | CATSRQVDQPQHF | TGTGCCACCAGCAGACAGGTCGACCAGCCCCAGCATTTT
TRBJ1-2 | - | TRBV10-3 | - | CAIRLANYGYTF | TGTGCCATCAGGTTAGCTAACTATGGCTACACCTTC
TRBJ2-7 | TRBD2 | TRBV7-2 | - | CASSVTGTSSYEQYF | TGTGCCAGCAGCGTCACCGGGACTAGCAGCTACGAGCAGTACTTC
TRBJ1-2 | TRBD1 | TRBV5-4 | - | CASRWGQTADYGYTF | TGTGCCAGCAGATGGGGACAGACAGCTGACTATGGCTACACCTTC
TRBJ1-2 | TRBD1 | TRBV27 | - | CASRRTGTGASGYTF | TGTGCCAGCAGGCGTACCGGGACAGGGGCCTCTGGCTACACCTTC
TRBJ1-2 | - | TRBV18 | - | CASSSQVARNYGYTF | TGTGCCAGCTCATCGCAGGTGGCTAGAAACTATGGCTACACCTTC
TRBJ2-2 | - | TRBV5-4 | - | CASRQVGLATGELFF | TGTGCCAGCAGACAGGTGGGGCTAGCGACGGGGGAGCTGTTTTTT
TRBJ2-1 | - | TRBV11-2 | - | CASSSRTLRGGEQFF | TGTGCCAGCAGCTCCCGGACTCTACGTGGTGGTGAGCAGTTCTTC
TRBJ2-7 | TRBD1 | TRBV30 | few | CAWGGQGEQYF | TGTGCCTGGGGCGGACAGGGAGAGCAGTACTTC
TRBJ1-1 | TRBD1 | TRBV30 | - | CAWRRPGGDEAFF | TGTGCCTGGAGACGGCCAGGGGGGGATGAAGCTTTCTTT
TRBJ2-5 | TRBD2 | TRBV9 | - | CASNSKAGVETQYF | TGTGCCAGCAACTCAAAAGCGGGAGTAGAGACCCAGTACTTC
TRBJ2-5 | - | TRBV29-1 | - | CSVSDSMWETQYF | TGCAGCGTTTCGGACAGCATGTGGGAGACCCAGTACTTC
TRBJ1-2 | - | TRBV5-1 | - | CASSAGHRLNYGYTF | TGCGCCAGCAGCGCGGGACACCGGTTAAACTATGGCTACACCTTC
TRBJ1-2 | - | TRBV6-5 | few | CASTVGLNYGYTF | TGTGCCAGCACGGTGGGGTTGAACTATGGCTACACCTTC
TRBJ2-5 | TRBD2 | TRBV9 | - | CASTVASGYQETQYF | TGTGCCAGCACCGTGGCTAGCGGGTACCAAGAGACCCAGTACTTC
TRBJ2-3 | TRBD1 | TRBV18 | once | CASSPFIGQGGTDTQYF | TGTGCCAGCTCACCATTCATCGGACAGGGGGGCACAGATACGCAGTATTTT
TRBJ1-1 | TRBD1 | TRBV30 | - | CAWRDPGTVEAFF | TGTGCCTGGAGGGACCCTGGGACAGTTGAAGCTTTCTTT
TRBJ1-2 | - | TRBV5-1 | once | CASSLAGITGGYTF | TGCGCCAGCAGCTTGGCAGGGATCACAGGCGGCTACACCTTC
TRBJ2-2 | TRBD2 | TRBV27 | - | CASMGSGRTNTGELFF | TGTGCCAGCATGGGTAGCGGGAGGACGAACACCGGGGAGCTGTTTTTT
TRBJ2-1 | - | TRBV5-1 | - | CASSLEGVNLNNEQFF | TGCGCCAGCAGCTTGGAGGGGGTCAACCTAAACAATGAGCAGTTCTTC
TRBJ1-4 | - | TRBV5-4 | - | CASSFGGPNEKLFF | TGTGCCAGCAGCTTCGGGGGGCCGAATGAAAAACTGTTTTTT
TRBJ2-3 | - | TRBV9 | - | CASSVDAGGSGTQYF | TGTGCCAGCAGCGTAGACGCAGGGGGGTCCGGTACGCAGTATTTT
TRBJ2-5 | TRBD2 | TRBV7-2 | once | CAIGGRLDETQYF | TGTGCCATCGGCGGGAGGTTGGATGAGACCCAGTACTTC
TRBJ2-2 | - | TRBV27 | - | CASSLLERQNTGELFF | TGTGCCAGCAGTTTATTGGAGAGGCAGAACACCGGGGAGCTGTTTTTT
TRBJ2-4 | - | TRBV7-2 | - | CASSLGGTAKNIQYF | TGTGCCAGCAGCTTAGGGGGAACTGCCAAAAACATTCAGTACTTC